The clone carrying this T cell receptor (beta chain) has a count of ten or more. The CDR3 extends over 18 amino acids. Germline V gene sequence: CDR1 MNHNS, CDR2 SASEGT. The J segment lost 2 bases and the V segment lost 5 bases, leaving 16 bases of the junction unmatched. The data were taken from a study of regulatory T cells in long-lasting Graves disease. Researchers made TCR beta libraries by using iRepertoire HTBI primers and running Arm-PCR on CDR3 regions. Each CDR3 protein is one row after TCRdb ran MiXCR on the multiplex PCR reads. The sample gives 350,000 to 500,000 distinct CDR3 sequences, roughly 15% of which show up once; around a sixth is in the top ten. Time point indicated: newly diagnosed GD, antithyroid drugs for less than 3 months. Preparation of the TCR library used RNA extracted from PBMCs. These data were likewise used in another study, on T cells in Graves' hyperthyroidism and ophthalmopathy.

The specimen was peripheral blood mononuclear cells (PBMCs), collected at new diagnosis, from a patient treated with antithyroid drugs. The chain links TRBV6-1 to TRBJ2-7, with 9 nucleotides matching TRBD2. This sequence originates from a woman aged 50 to 60 with Graves disease. This CDR3 is CASSPPPSGAGGTYEQYF. The CDR3 DNA reads TGTGCCAGCAGTCCACCCCCTAGTGGAGCGGGAGGAACCTACGAGCAGTACTTC.